These 19 T cell receptor beta chains were sequenced from one sample in a study of human T cells and chemical hapten exposure. The time point denotes: patch test 1, 2 weeks after DPC sensitization. Indicated treatment: therapeutic diphenylcyclopropenone sensitization with weekly scalp DPC. MiXCR was run by TCRdb on the RACE reads, yielding one entry per CDR3 protein. The sample has 80,000 or so distinct CDR3 sequences; about 11% are singletons. Specimen: whole blood, collected in connection with sensitization to the hapten diphenylcyclopropenone (DPC). All receptors come from a woman between 45 and 60 years old with alopecia areata. Some clones in this sample may be carry-over from other donors' samples.

This clonotype was observed many times. V usage is TRBV18 and J usage is TRBJ1-2; weak D call: TRBD1 (6 bases). The CDR3 consists of 13 residues. Germline values: CDR1 KGHSH, CDR2 LQKENI. The germline V and J ends were trimmed by 8 bases and 6 bases, with 16 bases remaining between them. The CDR3 DNA follows: TGTGCCAGCCAAGACTCAGGGGAGAATGGCTACACCTTC. It specifies CASQDSGENGYTF. The full variable domain, in which reference TRBV18 and TRBJ1-2 provide the parts outside the CDR3, is NAGVMQNPRHLVRRRGQEARLRCSPMKGHSHVYWYRQLPEEGLKFMVYLQKENIIDESGMPKERFSAEFPKEGPSILRIQQVVRGDSAAYFCASQDSGENGYTFGSGTRLTVV.

This clonotype came up a few times. J is TRBJ1-1 and V is TRBV7-8; D is possibly TRBD1 (6 bases). In germline, CDR1 is SGHVS, CDR2 FQNEAQ. The CDR3 has 16 residues. V dropped 4 bases and J dropped 5 bases, with 20 bases sitting between them. The CDR3 sequence is CASSSRTAPVQTEAFF. DNA of the CDR3: TGTGCCAGCAGCTCTCGGACAGCACCAGTACAAACTGAAGCTTTCTTT. The whole variable domain, remainder taken from reference TRBV7-8 and TRBJ1-1, is GAGVSQSPRYKVAKRGQDVALRCDPISGHVSLFWYQQALGQGPEFLTYFQNEAQLDKSGLPSDRFFAERPEGSVSTLKIQRTQQEDSAVYLCASSSRTAPVQTEAFFGQGTRLTVV.

In its sample, this clonotype was seen many times. The J gene is TRBJ1-1, the V gene TRBV12-5; D is uncertain. Germline assignment: CDR1 LGHNT and CDR2 FRNRAP. The CDR3 contains 13 residues. V was cut by 1 base and J by 1 base, with 4 bases left in between. The CDR3 bases are TGTGCTAGTGGTTTGGGGGGGAACACTGAAGCTTTCTTT. Translating it yields CASGLGGNTEAFF.

The sample holds a few counts of this clonotype. The chain is built from TRBV7-2 and TRBJ1-1, with 7 bases identical to TRBD1. This CDR3 has 13 residues. The V and J ends lost 3 bases and 10 bases, in that order; junction bases with no gene match: 8. Germline lookup yields CDR1 SGHTA and CDR2 FQGNSA. The CDR3 protein is CASSLGREGAAFF. The CDR3 DNA reads as TGTGCCAGCAGCTTGGGCAGGGAGGGGGCAGCTTTCTTT.

This clonotype has ten or more counts. V gene TRBV7-8 combines with J gene TRBJ1-2; possible D gene TRBD1, 6 bases. CDR1 is SGHVS and CDR2 is FQNEAQ in the germline V gene. The CDR3 has 15 amino acids. Between the trimmed V and J ends, which lost 5 bases and 4 bases, there was a span of 17 bases. The chain's CDR3 is CASSPNRVLGYGYTF. The CDR3 DNA follows: TGTGCCAGCAGCCCAAACAGGGTGCTCGGCTATGGCTACACCTTC. The entire variable domain, with the rest obtained from reference TRBV7-8 and TRBJ1-2, is as follows: GAGVSQSPRYKVAKRGQDVALRCDPISGHVSLFWYQQALGQGPEFLTYFQNEAQLDKSGLPSDRFFAERPEGSVSTLKIQRTQQEDSAVYLCASSPNRVLGYGYTFGSGTRLTVV.

This clonotype showed up many times. The chain recombines TRBV18 with TRBJ1-2; possible D gene TRBD1, 6 bases. Germline-derived CDR1 and CDR2 are KGHSH and LQKENI. This CDR3 region has 13 residues. DNA for the CDR3: TGTGTCGCTGGTGAAGGACAGAGCTATGGCTACACCTTC. It specifies CVAGEGQSYGYTF.

This clonotype was counted only a few times. The gene calls are TRBV20-1 and TRBJ2-5, with a possible D match to TRBD2 (6 bases). Trimming left V 0 bases short and J 4 bases short, with 15 bases between. The CDR3 contains 15 residues. Germline V gene lookup returns CDR1 DFQATT and CDR2 SNEGSKA (reference sequence). Written as DNA, the CDR3 is TGCAGTGCTAGAGACTCGGCGGGACCAGGAGAGACCCAGTACTTC. This encodes CSARDSAGPGETQYF.

Only a few counts were recorded for this clonotype. J is TRBJ1-1 and V is TRBV12-3 or TRBV12-4; 8 bases line up with TRBD1. Trimming removed 5 bases from V and 0 bases from J; junction bases left unmatched: 2. The CDR3 is made up of 14 amino acids. The CDR3 reads CASSTGGVNTEAFF. CDR3 nucleotide sequence: TGTGCCAGCAGTACAGGGGGAGTGAACACTGAAGCTTTCTTT.

This chain uses TRBV6-2 or TRBV6-3 with TRBJ2-1, with 7 bases identical to TRBD2. CDR1 is MNHEY and CDR2 is SVGEGT in the germline V gene. The CDR3 covers 15 residues. Losses at the gene ends were 4 bases for V and 2 bases for J; bases not matched to a gene: 5. The CDR3 DNA is TGTGCCAGCAGTTTGGGGGGGGATCCCTACAATGAGCAGTTCTTC. It specifies CASSLGGDPYNEQFF.

The V gene is TRBV6-4, the J gene TRBJ2-1, with D perhaps TRBD2 (7 bases). V lost 3 bases and J 2 bases, leaving 14 bases between the germline ends. The CDR3 is 16 amino acids. Germline CDR1 reads MRHNA; CDR2 reads SNTAGT. In nucleotides, the CDR3 is TGTGCCAGCAGTGAGTACGGGGGGCATGCCTACAATGAGCAGTTCTTC. Protein sequence: CASSEYGGHAYNEQFF.

There are many counts of this clonotype. CDR3 amino acids: CASSPLGQGEQFF. The CDR3 DNA follows: TGTGCCAGCTCACCCCTTGGACAGGGAGAGCAGTTCTTC. The chain links TRBV18 to TRBJ2-1; TRBD1 agrees at 8 bases. V shed 3 bases and J 10 bases; nucleotides not matched to a gene: 5. CDR1 is KGHSH, CDR2 LQKENI, per germline. The CDR3 is 13 residues long.

This clonotype was detected only a few times. V gene TRBV7-2 combines with J gene TRBJ2-5; the D is unclear. The CDR3 sequence is 12 residues long. CDR1 SGHTA and CDR2 FQGNSA come from the germline V gene. Trimming took 5 bases from V and 8 from J, leaving 12 bases between them. The CDR3: CASSPRGSTQYF. The CDR3 nucleotides are TGTGCCAGCAGCCCCCGAGGTTCAACCCAGTACTTC.

The gene calls are TRBV27 and TRBJ1-1, with a tentative D call TRBD1 (5 bases). CDR3 length: 17 amino acids. Germline lookup yields CDR1 MNHEY and CDR2 SMNVEV (reference sequence). With 3 bases removed from V and 1 base from J, the gap between germline ends came to 18 bases. The CDR3 loop is CASSFLGTEKENTEAFF. The DNA for the CDR3 is TGTGCCAGCAGTTTCCTAGGGACTGAGAAAGAGAACACTGAAGCTTTCTTT.

In its sample, this clonotype was seen many times. CDR3 loop: CASSWGPNYNEQFF. The CDR3 DNA reads TGTGCCAGCAGCTGGGGCCCCAACTACAATGAGCAGTTCTTC. The V gene is TRBV7-8, the J gene TRBJ2-1, with D possibly being TRBD1 (5 bases). Germline V gives CDR1 SGHVS, CDR2 FQNEAQ. The V gene lost 4 bases and the J gene lost 3 bases, with 10 bases spanning the gap. This CDR3 spans 14 amino acids.

V and J are TRBV7-2 and TRBJ2-1; no clear D gene. V was trimmed by 1 base and J by 0 bases, leaving 7 bases between them. CDR1 and CDR2 from the germline V gene are SGHTA and FQGNSA. The CDR3 is 15 residues long. DNA for the CDR3: TGTGCCAGCAGCTTAGTGTGGAACTCCTACAATGAGCAGTTCTTC. Translating gives CASSLVWNSYNEQFF.

The J gene is TRBJ2-7, the V gene TRBV28; 8 positions match TRBD1. The CDR3 extends over 15 amino acids. V trimming: 5 bases; J trimming: 2 bases; junction bases outside the gene matches: 8. CDR1 MDHEN and CDR2 SYDVKM come from the germline V gene. The DNA for the CDR3 is TGTGCCAGCAGTCGTCCGGGACAGGCTACCTACGAGCAGTACTTC. This encodes CASSRPGQATYEQYF.

The table lists this clonotype with many counts. CDR3 nucleotides: TGTGCCAGCTCACCAAAGACTAGCGGGGACCAAGAGACCCAGTACTTC. It codes for CASSPKTSGDQETQYF. The J gene is TRBJ2-5, the V gene TRBV18, with 11 positions matching TRBD2. The CDR3 covers 16 residues. Germline assignment: CDR1 KGHSH and CDR2 LQKENI. J lost 0 bases, V lost 2 bases, and 2 bases had no gene match.

This clonotype was observed a few times. V is TRBV28 and J is TRBJ2-7, with a weak D call TRBD2 (5 bases). CDR1 is MDHEN and CDR2 is SYDVKM in the germline V gene. CDR3 length: 17 amino acids. Trimming removed 6 bases at V and 4 bases at J, with 25 bases between. The CDR3 region is CASSSPGLLADLYEQYF. Here the CDR3 DNA reads TGTGCCAGCAGCTCCCCCGGGCTCCTAGCCGATTTATACGAGCAGTACTTC.

At least ten counts were recorded for this clonotype. The chain uses TRBV24-1 and TRBJ2-2; D ambiguous. Germline values: CDR1 KGHDR, CDR2 SFDVKD. The CDR3 is 14 residues long. V lost 3 bases to trimming and J lost 4 bases, with 8 bases between them. DNA for the CDR3: TGTGCCACCAGTGATCCTCCCCTCACCGGGGAGCTGTTTTTT. This encodes CATSDPPLTGELFF.